Below, 20 T cell receptor beta chains from the same sample are listed, as sequenced in a study of T cells in Graves' hyperthyroidism and ophthalmopathy. RNA transcripts were the template for amplifying TCR beta CDR3 regions. TCR CDR3 underwent first-round RT-PCR with the HTBI primer set. TCRdb itself ran the multiplex PCR reads through MiXCR, one entry per CDR3 protein. The table records about 520,000 distinct CDR3 sequences, around a quarter of them present only once. Material: blood. Receptors were obtained from a woman aged 25 to 45 with Graves' ophthalmopathy.

CDR3 in amino acids: CASSLRTDHYGYTF. CDR3 DNA sequence: TGTGCCAGCAGTCTACGGACAGACCACTATGGCTACACCTTC. This chain uses TRBV6-5 with TRBJ1-2, with a tentative D call TRBD1 (6 bases). Trimming cost V 5 bases and J 3 bases, with 13 bases left between them. CDR3 size: 14 residues. CDR1 MNHEY and CDR2 SVGAGI come from the germline V gene.

This clonotype was seen ten or more times. This chain links TRBV20-1 with TRBJ2-7; D not resolved. The V end lost 1 base, the J end lost 7 bases, and 8 bases lay between the germline ends. CDR1 is DFQATT, CDR2 SNEGSKA, per germline (reference sequence). The length of the CDR3 is 11 residues. As DNA, the CDR3 is TGCAGTGCTAGAGTAGCTGTGGAGCAGTACTTC. It is translated as CSARVAVEQYF.

The chain uses TRBV12-3 or TRBV12-4 and TRBJ1-5; D is undetermined. The CDR3 is made up of 14 amino acids. Trimming took 6 bases from V and 2 from J, leaving 11 bases between them. The CDR3 is CASRTGSGNQPQHF. The CDR3 bases are TGTGCCAGCAGGACGGGGTCAGGCAATCAGCCCCAGCATTTT.

This clonotype occurred many times. This chain connects TRBV12-3 or TRBV12-4 to TRBJ1-5; perhaps TRBD1 as D (5 bases). There are 16 residues in the CDR3. Deletions cut 2 bases from V and 1 base from J, with 12 bases between. This chain's CDR3 is CASSLYGTESNQPQHF. CDR3 nucleotide sequence: TGTGCCAGCAGTTTATATGGGACGGAGAGCAATCAGCCCCAGCATTTT.

This clonotype was picked up many times. This chain connects TRBV6-5 to TRBJ1-2; no clear D gene. The CDR3 runs to 15 residues. The ends were cut back, 0 bases at V and 8 bases at J, with 16 bases in the middle. The germline V gene has CDR1 MNHEY and CDR2 SVGAGI. The DNA for the CDR3 is TGTGCCAGCAGTTACTCGAGTTCCGGCACGGGCGGCTACACCTTC. Encoded protein: CASSYSSSGTGGYTF.

This clonotype appeared a few times. The rearrangement links TRBV6-1 to TRBJ2-5; 8 positions agree with TRBD2. Trimming at V came to 2 bases and at J to 3 bases, leaving 14 bases not matched to a gene. Germline-derived CDR1 and CDR2 are MNHNS and SASEGT. This CDR3 comprises 18 residues. The CDR3: CASSETQAGGGTKETQYF. The CDR3 DNA reads as TGTGCCAGCAGTGAAACCCAAGCGGGCGGGGGGACTAAAGAGACCCAGTACTTC.

V usage is TRBV27 and J usage is TRBJ2-2; D not certain. Between the trimmed V and J ends, which lost 5 bases and 5 bases, there was a span of 18 bases. The germline V gene encodes CDR1 MNHEY and CDR2 SMNVEV (reference sequence). This CDR3 spans 16 amino acids. The CDR3 DNA reads TGTGCCAGCAGTCCCCCGGGCCTCTGGTTAACCGGGGAGCTGTTTTTT. Its translation is CASSPPGLWLTGELFF.

This clonotype was found many times. This chain uses TRBV29-1 with TRBJ2-5, with unresolved D. This CDR3 spans 12 amino acids. Germline values: CDR1 SQVTM, CDR2 ANQGSEA. The CDR3 region is CTVLGDQETQYF. The CDR3 coding sequence is TGCACCGTCCTTGGGGACCAAGAGACCCAGTACTTC.

As DNA, the CDR3 is TGCGCCAGCAGGCCTGACAGGGGGCGTATGAGGGGAGCCACTGAAGCTTTCTTT. Translation gives CASRPDRGRMRGATEAFF. The chain links TRBV5-1 to TRBJ1-1, with 10 bases fitting TRBD1. J was trimmed by 4 bases and V by 5 bases; bases with no gene match: 17. The CDR3 is 18 residues long. Germline V gives CDR1 SGHRS, CDR2 YFSETQ.

J is TRBJ2-5 and V is TRBV13, with 8 bases aligning to TRBD1. The germline gives CDR1 PRHDT, CDR2 FYEKMQ (reference sequence). V was clipped by 1 base and J by 1 base; unmatched bases: 5. The CDR3 is 16 amino acids. For the CDR3, the DNA is TGTGCCAGCAGCTTAGCCCAGGACAGGGCCCAAGAGACCCAGTACTTC. This gives the protein CASSLAQDRAQETQYF.

The chain uses TRBV20-1 and TRBJ1-1; 7 nucleotides line up with TRBD1. Trimming took 6 bases from V and 0 from J; bases not matched to a gene: 7. This CDR3 has 14 amino acids. The germline gives CDR1 DFQATT, CDR2 SNEGSKA (reference sequence). The CDR3 region has the DNA TGCAGTGCCGGGGGACAGAACATGAACACTGAAGCTTTCTTT. Protein sequence: CSAGGQNMNTEAFF.

This clonotype was counted a few times. The chain carries TRBV6-2 or TRBV6-3 and TRBJ1-1; D gene uncertain. Deletions cut 4 bases from V and 5 bases from J, with 14 bases between. The germline gives CDR1 MNHEY, CDR2 SVGEGT. CDR3 size: 14 residues. CDR3 bases: TGTGCCAGCAGTTGGCCGGCCTGGAGGACTGAAGCTTTCTTT. Translating it yields CASSWPAWRTEAFF.

There are many counts of this clonotype. V usage is TRBV4-1 and J usage is TRBJ2-5; TRBD2 agrees at 8 bases. Germline V CDR1 and CDR2: MGHRA, YSYEKL. The CDR3 sequence is 17 residues long. The junction had 10 bases not matched to a gene; V was cut back by 0 bases and J by 4 bases. CDR3 sequence (DNA): TGCGCCAGCAGCCAAGAGAATTCGGGACTAGAGTTAGAGACCCAGTACTTC. Translating it yields CASSQENSGLELETQYF.

The chain couples TRBV12-3 or TRBV12-4 to TRBJ1-2; TRBD1 aligns across 12 bases. This CDR3 is 15 amino acids long. The V and J ends lost 1 base and 7 bases, in that order; junction bases with no gene match: 4. CDR3 DNA: TGTGCCAGCAGTTTAGGGGACAGGGGGCAGGGTGGCTACACCTTC. Residues: CASSLGDRGQGGYTF.

This clonotype was counted many times. V is TRBV5-1 and J is TRBJ2-2; tentatively, D is TRBD1 or TRBD2 (7 bases each). The CDR3 has 15 amino acids. V shed 3 bases and J shed 4 bases, with 13 bases lying between them. Looked up from germline, CDR1 is SGHRS and CDR2 is YFSETQ. The CDR3, as DNA: TGCGCCAGCAGCTGGACTAGGGGGCTCACCGGGGAGCTGTTTTTT. Protein sequence: CASSWTRGLTGELFF.

This chain uses TRBV4-1 with TRBJ1-3; D ambiguous. V was trimmed by 0 bases and J by 0 bases, leaving 12 bases between them. The CDR3 runs 17 residues. Germline V gives CDR1 MGHRA, CDR2 YSYEKL. In DNA form, the CDR3 reads TGCGCCAGCAGCCAAGACCTCTTCGGGAGCTCTGGAAACACCATATATTTT. Translated: CASSQDLFGSSGNTIYF.

V gene TRBV3-1 combines with J gene TRBJ2-3; D might be TRBD1 or TRBD2, each matching 5 bases. Trimming left V 4 bases short and J 6 bases short, with 11 bases between. Germline V gene sequence: CDR1 LGHDT, CDR2 YNNKEL (reference sequence). This CDR3 has 13 residues. This CDR3 is CASSRDVMDTQYF. The DNA of the CDR3 is TGTGCCAGCAGCCGGGACGTCATGGATACGCAGTATTTT.

This clonotype was picked up many times. CDR3 region: CASRGQGSSGYTF. CDR3 nucleotides: TGTGCCAGCAGAGGACAGGGGAGTTCCGGCTACACCTTC. The chain recombines TRBV27 with TRBJ1-2, with 9 bases identical to TRBD1. The V and J ends lost 6 bases and 8 bases, in that order; junction bases with no gene match: 7. The germline V gene encodes CDR1 MNHEY and CDR2 SMNVEV (reference sequence). The CDR3 has 13 amino acids.

V is TRBV6-1 and J is TRBJ1-5; unclear D gene. Germline lookup yields CDR1 MNHNS and CDR2 SASEGT. Trimming shortened V by 6 bases and J by 4 bases, and 16 bases separated the two germline ends. This CDR3 is 15 amino acids long. The CDR3 loop reads CASRKGWRENQPQHF. The CDR3 DNA follows: TGTGCCAGCAGGAAGGGCTGGCGAGAAAATCAGCCCCAGCATTTT.

This clonotype was counted a few times. The genes are TRBV12-5 and TRBJ1-1; 8 bases map to TRBD1. The CDR3 is 15 amino acids. The junction had 5 bases not matched to a gene; V was cut back by 5 bases and J by 0 bases. CDR1 is LGHNT and CDR2 is FRNRAP in the germline V gene. The CDR3 is CASGTPTGVNTEAFF. The DNA for the CDR3 is TGTGCTAGTGGTACCCCGACAGGGGTGAACACTGAAGCTTTCTTT.